The present entry profiles one TCR beta chain with its context. This sample stems from a study of blood T cell repertoires in COVID-19. The CDR3 runs 17 residues. Trimming removed 5 bases from V and 1 base from J; junction bases left unmatched: 9. CDR1 is SEHNR, CDR2 FQNEAQ, per germline (reference sequence). Assay: immunoSEQ multiplex PCR; the TCRdb copy retains only in-frame clones and omits some. The sample has under 200,000 clones, 75% to 90% seen once; the top ten hold under 3.5%. Sequences were obtained from peripheral blood. This sequence originates from a woman in her sixties or seventies with acute or convalescent COVID-19. The rearrangement joins TRBV7-9 to TRBJ2-3; 10 bases line up with TRBD2. This CDR3 is CASSNQAGGLGTDTQYF. CDR3 bases: TGTGCCAGCAGCAACCAAGCGGGGGGGCTTGGCACAGATACGCAGTATTTT.